Each of the 13 T cell receptor beta chains below was sequenced from the same sample in a study of Graves' ophthalmopathy and Graves' hyperthyroidism. CDR3 regions of TCR beta were amplified from RNA transcripts. An initial RT-PCR round employing HTBI primers preceded a second-round multiplex PCR. MiXCR, applied by TCRdb to the multiplex PCR reads, yields one record per CDR3 protein. Among some 170,000 distinct CDR3 sequences listed, 35% to 45% were seen once. Sample: peripheral blood. These receptor sequences come from a man under 40 with Graves' ophthalmopathy.

At least ten counts were recorded for this clonotype. The chain couples TRBV5-1 to TRBJ1-2; a weak D match, TRBD1 (6 bases). The ends were cut back, 0 bases at V and 7 bases at J, with 19 bases in the middle. The CDR3 consists of 16 residues. The V gene's germline CDR1 is SGHRS and CDR2 YFSETQ. CDR3 loop: CASSLDSTGRLGGYTF. Here the CDR3 DNA reads TGCGCCAGCAGCTTGGATTCGACAGGAAGGTTAGGTGGCTACACCTTC. Drawing the rest from reference TRBV5-1 and TRBJ1-2, the complete variable domain is KAGVTQTPRYLIKTRGQQVTLSCSPISGHRSVSWYQQTPGQGLQFLFEYFSETQRNKGNFPGRFSGRQFSNSRSEMNVSTLELGDSALYLCASSLDSTGRLGGYTFGSGTRLTVV.

Only a few counts were recorded for this clonotype. V is TRBV12-3 or TRBV12-4 and J is TRBJ1-2; D is possibly TRBD1 (6 bases). The CDR3 runs to 14 residues. V dropped 5 bases and J dropped 4 bases, with 14 bases sitting between them. The chain's CDR3 is CASSPGGGGYGYTF. CDR3 DNA sequence: TGTGCCAGCAGTCCCGGTGGAGGGGGCTATGGCTACACCTTC.

V usage is TRBV12-3 or TRBV12-4 and J usage is TRBJ1-1; TRBD1 aligns across 9 bases. Trimming took 4 bases from V and 1 from J; bases not matched to a gene: 4. The CDR3 has 15 residues. CDR3 bases: TGTGCCAGCAGTTCGAGACAGGGGGGGAACACTGAAGCTTTCTTT. It is translated as CASSSRQGGNTEAFF.

This clonotype was observed a few times. The chain has TRBV28 and TRBJ2-7; possible D gene TRBD1, 7 bases. The germline V gene has CDR1 MDHEN and CDR2 SYDVKM. The CDR3 loop spans 13 amino acids. V was pared by 4 bases and J by 3 bases, with 10 bases between. The CDR3 protein is CASSSRGDYEQYF. The CDR3 DNA sequence: TGTGCCAGCAGTTCCAGGGGGGACTACGAGCAGTACTTC.

This clonotype was seen repeatedly, ten times or more. The chain is built from TRBV11-3 and TRBJ1-1; no definite D call. Germline V gives CDR1 SGHNT, CDR2 YENEEA. V lost 5 bases to trimming and J lost 6 bases, with 13 bases between them. The CDR3 spans 13 residues. DNA for the CDR3: TGTGCCAGCAGCGAGATGATATCGGCTGAAGCTTTCTTT. This gives the protein CASSEMISAEAFF.

At least ten counts were recorded for this clonotype. This CDR3 reads CASNQGGGTEAFF. In DNA, the CDR3 is TGTGCCAGCAACCAAGGGGGGGGCACTGAAGCTTTCTTT. The chain carries TRBV6-5 and TRBJ1-1; TRBD1 is a possible D gene (6 bases). CDR1 is MNHEY and CDR2 is SVGAGI in the germline V gene. The CDR3 extends over 13 amino acids. V was pared by 7 bases and J by 4 bases, with 13 bases between.

The sample holds many counts of this clonotype. Germline and junction disagree at one end, which may indicate a read error. V and J are TRBV24-1 and TRBJ1-5, with D perhaps matching TRBD1 (5 bases). This CDR3 is 20 amino acids long. Germline values: CDR1 KGHDR, CDR2 SFDVKD. CDR3 in amino acids: CATSEIPRQRAQGSNRPQHF. CDR3 DNA: TGTGCCACCAGTGAGATCCCGCGACAGAGAGCTCAAGGTAGCAATCGGCCCCAGCATTTT.

This clonotype was found many times. The J gene is TRBJ1-2, the V gene TRBV6-6, with a weak D call TRBD1 (6 bases). Trimming stripped 5 bases from V and 6 bases from J, with 13 bases between. Germline lookup yields CDR1 MNHNY and CDR2 SVGAGI (reference sequence). This CDR3 is built from 13 residues. The CDR3 spells CASSRDRNHGYTF. CDR3 nucleotide sequence: TGTGCCAGCAGTCGAGACAGGAACCATGGCTACACCTTC.

The sample holds many counts of this clonotype. This chain uses TRBV15 with TRBJ2-7; TRBD1 is a possible D gene (7 bases). CDR3 length: 14 residues. Germline CDR1 is LNHNV and CDR2 is YYDKDF (reference sequence). Trimming shortened V by 3 bases and J by 0 bases, and 9 bases separated the two germline ends. CDR3 sequence: CATSRQGGSYEQYF. The CDR3 bases are TGTGCCACCAGCAGGCAGGGGGGCTCCTACGAGCAGTACTTC.

The DNA for the CDR3 is TGTGCCAGCAGTTTTCAGGGGGCGACCTCTGGGGCCAACGTCCTGACTTTC. This translates into CASSFQGATSGANVLTF. The V and J genes are TRBV28 and TRBJ2-6; 8 positions match TRBD1. V dropped 3 bases and J dropped 0; count of bases not matched to a gene: 4. Germline-derived CDR1 and CDR2 are MDHEN and SYDVKM. The CDR3 spans 17 residues.

The chain couples TRBV7-2 to TRBJ2-7, with D unclear. Germline values: CDR1 SGHTA, CDR2 FQGNSA. The CDR3 is 14 amino acids. V was pared by 2 bases and J by 5 bases, with 13 bases between. The CDR3 protein is CASSLSHISDEQYF. CDR3 nucleotide sequence: TGTGCCAGCAGCTTATCCCATATAAGTGACGAGCAGTACTTC.

The V and J genes are TRBV28 and TRBJ2-7; TRBD1 aligns across 8 bases. This CDR3 contains 13 residues. The ends lost 10 bases at V and 1 base at J; junction bases unmatched: 6. Germline CDR1 reads MDHEN; CDR2 reads SYDVKM. As DNA, the CDR3 is TGTGCCACCCAGGGACAGGTGTCCTACGAGCAGTACTTC. It is translated as CATQGQVSYEQYF.

At least ten counts were recorded for this clonotype. The V gene is TRBV19, the J gene TRBJ1-1, with unresolved D. V lost 6 bases to trimming and J lost 1 base, with 12 bases between them. The germline V gene has CDR1 LNHDA and CDR2 SQIVND (reference sequence). The CDR3 length is 14 residues. The CDR3 spells CASSPPPGNTEAFF. CDR3 sequence (DNA): TGTGCCAGTAGCCCCCCCCCGGGGAACACTGAAGCTTTCTTT.